A selection of T cell receptor beta chains follows, all from one sample in a study of cytomegalovirus exposure and HLA in healthy donors. TCRdb's copy holds only in-frame clones and misses some; the assay was immunoSEQ multiplex PCR. The record lists 85,000 to 90,000 clones, of which the ten most abundant hold just over 15%. The source material was PBMCs. These receptors were collected from a man aged 50-60 years in good health and CMV-seropositive. Both conserved end residues are part of each CDR3. Each record gives: V gene, J gene, D gene, CDR3 DNA, CDR3 protein. A D gene is named only where the DNA matches it firmly.

>TRBV7-6|TRBJ1-3|NA
TGTGCCAGCAGCAACCCGGGACTGGACGGAAACACCATATATTTT
CASSNPGLDGNTIYF
>TRBV7-8|TRBJ1-2|NA
TGTGCCAGCAGCACCCGGACAGCTTTAAACTATGGCTACACCTTC
CASSTRTALNYGYTF
>TRBV18|TRBJ2-1|NA
TGTGCCAGCTTACAAGGGGCAGGGTCCTACAATGAGCAGTTCTTC
CASLQGAGSYNEQFF
>TRBV6-5|TRBJ2-1|TRBD2
TGTGCCAGCAGTACAACTAGCGGGAGAGGCAATGAGCAGTTCTTC
CASSTTSGRGNEQFF
>TRBV19|TRBJ1-1|TRBD1
TGTGCCAGTAGTGCTCACAGGGGGCCCACTGAAGCTTTCTTT
CASSAHRGPTEAFF
>TRBV4-1|TRBJ2-2|TRBD1
TGCGCCAGCAGCCGGTTGGGACAGGAGAACACCGGGGAGCTGTTTTTT
CASSRLGQENTGELFF
>TRBV7-2|TRBJ1-5|TRBD1
TGTGCCAGCAGCCTACAGGGGGTTCGCAATCAGCCCCAGCATTTT
CASSLQGVRNQPQHF
>TRBV7-9|TRBJ2-1|NA
TGTGCCAGCAGCTTGGGTCTAGACCCCAATGAGCAGTTCTTC
CASSLGLDPNEQFF
>TRBV4-3|TRBJ1-2|NA
TGCGCCAGCAGCCAAGGCCAGGGGTTTGGCTACACCTTC
CASSQGQGFGYTF
>TRBV11-3|TRBJ2-1|NA
TGTGCCGGCAGCTTAGATCTGACGGGGAGGCAGTTCTTC
CAGSLDLTGRQFF
>TRBV2|TRBJ1-1|NA
TGTGCCAGCAGTGCTACAGGGTGGGACACTGAAGCTTTCTTT
CASSATGWDTEAFF
>TRBV4-3|TRBJ2-5|TRBD1
TGCGCCAGCAGCCCGACAGGGGTCGAGACCCAGTACTTC
CASSPTGVETQYF
>TRBV10-3|TRBJ1-1|NA
TGTGCCGGTGGACAGACGAACACTGAAGCTTTCTTT
CAGGQTNTEAFF
>TRBV7-2|TRBJ2-2|TRBD2
TGTGCCAGCAGCACGGGACTAGTTGGCACCGGGGAGCTGTTTTTT
CASSTGLVGTGELFF
>TRBV2|TRBJ2-1|NA
TGTGCCAGCAGTCCGTGGAGCTCCTACAATGAGCAGTTCTTC
CASSPWSSYNEQFF